A single sample gave rise to the 16 T cell receptor beta chains below, sequenced in a study of blood T cell repertoires in COVID-19. TCRdb's table, derived via immunoSEQ multiplex PCR, lists solely in-frame clones and lacks some. The data contain about 190,000 clones, around 79% of them singletons. The specimen sequenced was peripheral blood. Receptor source: a woman in her 50s with acute or convalescent COVID-19.

The rearrangement uses TRBV9 and TRBJ2-3, with TRBD2 matching 9 bases. The V and J ends lost 4 bases and 8 bases, in that order; junction bases with no gene match: 14. This CDR3 comprises 16 residues. CDR1 is SGDLS and CDR2 is YYNGEE in the germline V gene. The CDR3 sequence: CASSPGDSGRGGTQYF. CDR3 DNA sequence: TGTGCCAGCAGCCCCGGGGATAGCGGGAGAGGGGGTACGCAGTATTTT. Drawing the rest from reference TRBV9 and TRBJ2-3, the complete variable domain is DSGVTQTPKHLITATGQRVTLRCSPRSGDLSVYWYQQSLDQGLQFLIQYYNGEERAKGNILERFSAQQFPDLHSELNLSSLELGDSALYFCASSPGDSGRGGTQYFGPGTRLTVL.

CDR3 in amino acids: CASSANHQETQYF. DNA for the CDR3: TGTGCCAGCTCAGCTAATCACCAAGAGACCCAGTACTTC. The chain uses TRBV18 and TRBJ2-5; D unclear. Trimming shortened V by 5 bases and J by 0 bases, and 7 bases separated the two germline ends. The CDR3 covers 13 residues. Germline V gene data show CDR1 as KGHSH and CDR2 as LQKENI.

This rearrangement joins TRBV3-1 (or the pseudogene TRBV3-2) to TRBJ2-5, with unresolved D. The CDR3 spans 12 residues. CDR1 is LGHDT and CDR2 is YNNKEL in the germline V gene (reference sequence). Between the trimmed V and J ends, which lost 0 bases and 7 bases, there was a span of 6 bases. The CDR3 sequence is CASSQEVRTQYF. As DNA, the CDR3 is TGTGCCAGCAGCCAAGAGGTGCGGACCCAGTACTTC.

The chain joins TRBV15 to TRBJ2-7; 7 nucleotides line up with TRBD1. The CDR3 is made up of 17 amino acids. Losses at the gene ends were 0 bases for V and 6 bases for J; bases not matched to a gene: 14. Germline V gene data show CDR1 as LNHNV and CDR2 as YYDKDF (reference sequence). CDR3 nucleotides: TGTGCCACCAGCAGAGATCGGGGTCAGGGGGTGAGCTCCGAGCAGTACTTC. Amino acid sequence: CATSRDRGQGVSSEQYF.

The V gene is TRBV11-2, the J gene TRBJ1-1, with D unclear. The CDR3 runs to 18 residues. Trimming removed 0 bases from V and 2 bases from J, with 19 bases in between. CDR1 SGHAT and CDR2 FQNNGV come from the germline V gene. This CDR3 is CASSLDYRLERNNTEAFF. Written as DNA, the CDR3 is TGTGCCAGCAGCTTAGATTATCGATTGGAGCGGAATAACACTGAAGCTTTCTTT.

The chain joins TRBV7-2 to TRBJ1-2; 7 positions agree with TRBD1. Germline V lookup: CDR1 SGHTA, CDR2 FQGNSA. The CDR3 is 13 amino acids. J was trimmed by 5 bases and V by 5 bases; bases with no gene match: 5. The CDR3 DNA follows: TGTGCCAGCAGCCCGGACAGGAGTTATGGCTACACCTTC. The encoded protein is CASSPDRSYGYTF.

J is TRBJ2-1 and V is TRBV2; weak D call: TRBD2 (6 bases). V lost 7 bases, J lost 10 bases, and 14 bases lay in between. Germline V lookup: CDR1 SNHLY, CDR2 FYNNEI. The CDR3 is 12 amino acids. CDR3 nucleotide sequence: TGTGCCAGCACCGGGTGGGGGGTCGAGCAGTTCTTC. It codes for CASTGWGVEQFF.

This chain links TRBV28 with TRBJ2-7; 7 bases agree with TRBD2. Germline assignment: CDR1 MDHEN and CDR2 SYDVKM. V lost 3 bases to trimming and J lost 10 bases; unmatched junction nucleotides: 6. This CDR3 is built from 12 residues. CDR3 loop: CASSLAGRVQYF. CDR3 coding DNA: TGTGCCAGCAGTTTGGCGGGGAGGGTTCAGTACTTC.

The gene calls are TRBV19 and TRBJ1-5, with D possibly TRBD1 on 5 matching bases. CDR3 length: 18 amino acids. V lost 7 bases, J lost 2 bases, and 24 bases lay in between. Germline loops: CDR1 LNHDA, CDR2 SQIVND (reference sequence). Here the CDR3 reads CASTRRGSGIIGNQPQHF. The CDR3 region has the DNA TGTGCCAGTACTCGCCGGGGGAGTGGGATTATAGGCAATCAGCCCCAGCATTTT.

The chain uses TRBV12-3 or TRBV12-4 and TRBJ2-7; a weak D match, TRBD1 (6 bases). This CDR3 spans 13 amino acids. The V and J ends lost 6 bases and 4 bases respectively, with 13 bases between them. DNA of the CDR3: TGTGCCAGCAGACCGGGACACAGATACGAGCAGTACTTC. Its protein is CASRPGHRYEQYF.

This chain uses TRBV25-1 with TRBJ1-1; D might be TRBD1 (5 bases). Germline V gives CDR1 MGHDK, CDR2 SYGVNS. The CDR3 runs 14 residues. Trimming shortened V by 1 base and J by 5 bases, and 11 bases separated the two germline ends. CDR3 sequence: CASSEFRGGTEAFF. In nucleotides, the CDR3 is TGTGCCAGCAGTGAATTTAGGGGAGGGACTGAAGCTTTCTTT.

V gene TRBV28 combines with J gene TRBJ2-2; TRBD1 is a possible D gene (6 bases). CDR1 and CDR2 (germline): MDHEN, SYDVKM. V was trimmed by 6 bases and J by 3 bases, leaving 14 bases between them. The CDR3 has 15 residues. The CDR3 protein is CASRIDRIDTGELFF. DNA for the CDR3: TGTGCCAGCAGGATCGACAGGATAGACACCGGGGAGCTGTTTTTT. Looking up the rest from reference TRBV28 and TRBJ2-2 gives the full variable domain: DVKVTQSSRYLVKRTGEKVFLECVQDMDHENMFWYRQDPGLGLRLIYFSYDVKMKEKGDIPEGYSVSREKKERFSLILESASTNQTSMYLCASRIDRIDTGELFFGEGSRLTVL.

V usage is TRBV5-5 and J usage is TRBJ2-6; the match to TRBD2 covers 7 bases. J gave up 2 bases and V 4 bases, and 3 bases lay outside the gene matches. Per germline, CDR1 SGHKS and CDR2 YYEKEE (reference sequence). CDR3 size: 15 residues. For the CDR3, the DNA is TGTGCCAGCAGCCTAACTAGCGCTGGGGCCAACGTCCTGACTTTC. Its protein product is CASSLTSAGANVLTF.

On this clone itself: A junction end diverges from the germline sequence, so it may reflect a read error. This sequence joins TRBV7-6 and TRBJ2-4; D is possibly TRBD1 (5 bases). This CDR3 comprises 15 residues. Germline assignment: CDR1 SGHVS and CDR2 FNYEAQ. CDR3 residues: CASSSDLGPNNIQYF. CDR3 nucleotide sequence: TGTGCCAGCAGCTCCGACCTGGGGCCCAACAACATTCAGTACTTC.

This clone was found once. The chain has TRBV24-1 and TRBJ2-3, with no clear D. Trimming cost V 5 bases and J 1 base, with 6 bases left between them. The CDR3 contains 13 residues. Germline-derived CDR1 and CDR2 are KGHDR and SFDVKD. DNA for the CDR3: TGTGCCACCAGTGGGGCAGGCACAGATACGCAGTATTTT. It codes for CATSGAGTDTQYF.

V and J are TRBV24-1 and TRBJ2-1; weak D call: TRBD1 (6 bases). Germline CDR1 is KGHDR and CDR2 is SFDVKD. V lost 4 bases and J lost 2, with 20 bases in between. This CDR3 contains 18 residues. The CDR3 bases are TGTGCCACCAGTGACCGTTCCCGACAGGCGATCACCTACAATGAGCAGTTCTTC. This sequence encodes CATSDRSRQAITYNEQFF.